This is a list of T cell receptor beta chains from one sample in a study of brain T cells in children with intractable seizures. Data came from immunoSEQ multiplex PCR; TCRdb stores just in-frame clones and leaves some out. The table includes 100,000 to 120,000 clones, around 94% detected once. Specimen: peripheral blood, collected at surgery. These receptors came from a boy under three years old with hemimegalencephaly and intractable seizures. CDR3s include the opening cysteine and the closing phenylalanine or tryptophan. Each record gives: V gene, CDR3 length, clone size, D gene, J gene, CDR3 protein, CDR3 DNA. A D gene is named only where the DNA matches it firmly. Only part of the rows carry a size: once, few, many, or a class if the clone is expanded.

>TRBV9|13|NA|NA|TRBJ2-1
CASSARASNEQFF
TGTGCCAGCAGCGCAAGAGCTAGCAATGAGCAGTTCTTC
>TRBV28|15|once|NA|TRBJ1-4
CASSSDLDPNEKLFF
TGTGCCAGCAGTTCCGACCTCGACCCGAATGAAAAACTGTTTTTT
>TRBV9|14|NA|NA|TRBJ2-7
CASSVDAPSHEQYF
TGTGCCAGCAGCGTAGACGCCCCCAGCCACGAGCAGTACTTC
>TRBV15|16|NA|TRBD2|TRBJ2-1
CATSRAGTSVNNEQFF
TGTGCCACCAGCAGAGCGGGGACTAGCGTCAACAATGAGCAGTTCTTC
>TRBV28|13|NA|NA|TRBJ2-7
CASSGGHLREQYF
TGTGCCAGCAGCGGGGGCCACTTACGGGAGCAGTACTTC
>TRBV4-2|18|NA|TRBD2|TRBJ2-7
CASSQDLLAGSSLYEQYF
TGTGCCAGCAGCCAAGATCTACTAGCGGGAAGTTCCCTCTACGAGCAGTACTTC
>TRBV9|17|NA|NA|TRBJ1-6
CASSVGPRSSYNSPLHF
TGTGCCAGCAGCGTAGGGCCGAGGAGCTCCTATAATTCACCCCTCCACTTT
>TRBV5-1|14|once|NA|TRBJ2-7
CASSLGPGTYEQYF
TGCGCCAGCAGCTTAGGCCCGGGAACCTACGAGCAGTACTTC
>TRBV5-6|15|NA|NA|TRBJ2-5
CASSFAPTYQETQYF
TGTGCCAGCAGCTTTGCTCCTACTTACCAAGAGACCCAGTACTTC
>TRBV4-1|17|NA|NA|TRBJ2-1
CASSQENMEGSYNEQFF
TGCGCCAGCAGCCAGGAAAACATGGAGGGCTCCTACAATGAGCAGTTCTTC
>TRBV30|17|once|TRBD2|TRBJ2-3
CAWRSPGLAALSDTQYF
TGTGCCTGGAGGTCGCCGGGACTAGCAGCTCTCTCAGATACGCAGTATTTT
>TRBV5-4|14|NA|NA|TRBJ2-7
CASSKQQGHYEQYF
TGTGCCAGCAGCAAACAACAGGGACACTACGAGCAGTACTTC
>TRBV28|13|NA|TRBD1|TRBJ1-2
CASSPDRGYGYTF
TGTGCCAGCAGTCCTGACAGGGGGTATGGCTACACCTTC
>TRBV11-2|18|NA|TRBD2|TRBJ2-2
CASSFSAGEGLGTGELFF
TGTGCCAGCAGCTTTTCAGCGGGAGAAGGGTTAGGCACCGGGGAGCTGTTTTTT
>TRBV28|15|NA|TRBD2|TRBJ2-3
CASSPLAGVPDTQYF
TGTGCCAGCAGTCCACTAGCGGGAGTACCAGATACGCAGTATTTT
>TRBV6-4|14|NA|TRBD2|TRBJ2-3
CASSFSGTTDTQYF
TGTGCCAGCAGTTTTAGCGGGACCACAGATACGCAGTATTTT
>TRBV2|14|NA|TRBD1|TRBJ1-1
CASSEQGAGTEAFF
TGTGCCAGCAGTGAACAGGGGGCAGGAACTGAAGCTTTCTTT
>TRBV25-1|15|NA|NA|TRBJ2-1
CASMKDPPIPNEQFF
TGTGCCAGCATGAAGGATCCCCCAATCCCAAATGAGCAGTTCTTC
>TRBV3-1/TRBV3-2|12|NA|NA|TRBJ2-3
CASSHLGDTQYF
TGTGCCAGCAGCCACTTAGGGGATACGCAGTATTTT
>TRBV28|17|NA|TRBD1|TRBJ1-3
CASRLRTGLSGGNTIYF
TGTGCCAGCAGACTACGGACAGGACTCTCTGGGGGAAACACCATATATTTT
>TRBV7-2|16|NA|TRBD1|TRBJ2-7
CASSSLFGQGVYEQYF
TGTGCCAGCAGCTCTCTCTTTGGACAGGGCGTATACGAGCAGTACTTC
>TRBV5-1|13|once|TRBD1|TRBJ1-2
CASSLGTGYYYTF
TGCGCCAGCAGCTTGGGGACAGGGTACTACTACACCTTC
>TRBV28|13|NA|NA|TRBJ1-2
CASSLQSYYGYTF
TGTGCCAGCAGCCTACAGTCTTACTATGGCTACACCTTC
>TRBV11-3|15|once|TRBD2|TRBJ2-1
CASSPPGLAGGWQFF
TGTGCCAGCAGCCCACCGGGACTAGCGGGAGGTTGGCAGTTCTTC
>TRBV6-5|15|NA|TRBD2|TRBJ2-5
CASSRGTSGQETQYF
TGTGCCAGCAGTCGCGGGACTAGCGGTCAAGAGACCCAGTACTTC
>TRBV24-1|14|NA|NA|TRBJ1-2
CATSTPGPASGYTF
TGTGCCACCAGTACACCGGGACCCGCCTCGGGCTACACCTTC
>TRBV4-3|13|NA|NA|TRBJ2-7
CASSSTGTGEQYF
TGCGCCAGCAGTTCGACAGGTACAGGGGAGCAGTACTTC
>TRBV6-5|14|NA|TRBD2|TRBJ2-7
CASRAGTSGFEQYF
TGTGCCAGCAGGGCCGGGACTAGCGGTTTCGAGCAGTACTTC
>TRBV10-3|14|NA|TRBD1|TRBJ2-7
CAITPNDRGYEQYF
TGTGCCATCACCCCGAACGACAGGGGCTACGAGCAGTACTTC
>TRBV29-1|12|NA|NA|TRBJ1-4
CSAAGRGEKLFF
TGCAGCGCCGCCGGCCGGGGAGAAAAACTGTTTTTT
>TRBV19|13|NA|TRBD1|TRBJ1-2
CASNRGRSYGYTF
TGTGCCAGTAACAGGGGGCGCTCCTATGGCTACACCTTC
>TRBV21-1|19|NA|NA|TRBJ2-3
CASSKPPTSQGFSTDTQYF
TGTGCCAGCAGCAAACCCCCTACCTCGCAGGGGTTTAGCACAGATACGCAGTATTTT
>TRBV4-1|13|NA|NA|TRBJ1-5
CASSLEVNQPQHF
TGCGCCAGCAGCCTCGAGGTCAATCAGCCCCAGCATTTT
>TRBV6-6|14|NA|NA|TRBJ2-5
CASSYDRTQETQYF
TGTGCCAGCAGTTACGACAGAACCCAAGAGACCCAGTACTTC
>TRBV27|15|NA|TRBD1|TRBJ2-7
CASSPRTGKTYEQYF
TGTGCCAGCAGTCCCCGGACAGGGAAGACCTACGAGCAGTACTTC
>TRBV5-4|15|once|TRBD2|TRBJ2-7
CASSHPGTSGYEQYF
TGTGCCAGCAGCCACCCCGGGACTAGCGGTTACGAGCAGTACTTC
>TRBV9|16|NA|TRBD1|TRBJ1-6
CASSFDRGLYNSPLHF
TGTGCCAGCAGCTTCGACAGGGGGCTTTATAATTCACCCCTCCACTTT
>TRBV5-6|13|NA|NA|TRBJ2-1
CASIGSLGNEQFF
TGTGCCAGCATCGGGTCGCTGGGCAATGAGCAGTTCTTC
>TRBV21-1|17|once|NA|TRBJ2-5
CASSKIRQSLYQETQYF
TGTGCCAGCAGCAAAATCCGACAGTCCTTGTACCAAGAGACCCAGTACTTC
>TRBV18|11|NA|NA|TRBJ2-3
CASFSTDTQYF
TGTGCCAGCTTTAGCACAGATACGCAGTATTTT
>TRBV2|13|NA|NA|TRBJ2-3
CASSGTGLDTQYF
TGTGCCAGCAGTGGAACAGGGTTAGATACGCAGTATTTT
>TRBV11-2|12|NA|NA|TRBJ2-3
CASSRPTDTQYF
TGTGCCAGCAGCCGACCTACAGATACGCAGTATTTT
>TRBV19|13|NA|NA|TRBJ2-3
CASEDRATDTQYF
TGTGCCAGTGAGGACAGAGCCACAGATACGCAGTATTTT
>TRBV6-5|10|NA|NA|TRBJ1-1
CASIGGEAFF
TGTGCCAGCATAGGCGGTGAAGCTTTCTTT
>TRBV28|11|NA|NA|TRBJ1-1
CASSLRAEAFF
TGTGCCAGCAGTTTAAGGGCTGAAGCTTTCTTT
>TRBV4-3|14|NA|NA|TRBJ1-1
CASSQDPGTGRAFF
TGCGCCAGCAGCCAAGATCCCGGGACCGGTAGGGCTTTCTTT
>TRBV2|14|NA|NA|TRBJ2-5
CASSGQVMVETQYF
TGTGCCAGCAGTGGGCAGGTAATGGTGGAGACCCAGTACTTC